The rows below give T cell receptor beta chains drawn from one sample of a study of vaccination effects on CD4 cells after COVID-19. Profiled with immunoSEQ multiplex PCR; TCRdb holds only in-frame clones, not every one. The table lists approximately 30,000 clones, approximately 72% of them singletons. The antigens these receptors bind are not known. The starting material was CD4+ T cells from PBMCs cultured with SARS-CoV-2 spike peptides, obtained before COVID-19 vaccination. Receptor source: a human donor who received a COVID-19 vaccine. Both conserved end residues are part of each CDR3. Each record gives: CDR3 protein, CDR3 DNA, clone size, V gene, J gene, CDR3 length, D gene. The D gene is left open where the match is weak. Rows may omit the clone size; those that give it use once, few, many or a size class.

CDR3: CASSGTGTSGSYEQYF
DNA: TGTGCCAGCAGCGGAACCGGGACTAGCGGCTCCTACGAGCAGTACTTC
size: .
V: TRBV7-9
J: TRBJ2-7
length: 16
D: TRBD2

CDR3: CASSLSGRRQETQYF
DNA: TGTGCCAGCTCACTTAGCGGAAGAAGACAAGAGACCCAGTACTTC
size: .
V: TRBV18
J: TRBJ2-5
length: 15
D: .

CDR3: CASSYRGLDGYTF
DNA: TGTGCCAGCAGTTACAGGGGGTTGGATGGCTACACCTTC
size: few
V: TRBV2
J: TRBJ1-2
length: 13
D: TRBD1

CDR3: CASKGGEKLFF
DNA: TGTGCCAGCAAGGGGGGCGAAAAACTGTTTTTT
size: few
V: TRBV3-1/TRBV3-2
J: TRBJ1-4
length: 11
D: .

CDR3: CASEPGQGANEQFF
DNA: TGTGCCAGTGAACCGGGACAGGGTGCCAATGAGCAGTTCTTC
size: .
V: TRBV19
J: TRBJ2-1
length: 14
D: TRBD1

CDR3: CASSHGFRGAGANVLTF
DNA: TGTGCCAGCAGCCACGGTTTTAGGGGGGCTGGGGCCAACGTCCTGACTTTC
size: .
V: TRBV3-1/TRBV3-2
J: TRBJ2-6
length: 17
D: .

CDR3: CASSVQPTQGASTGELFF
DNA: TGTGCCAGCAGTGTACAACCAACTCAGGGGGCCAGCACCGGGGAGCTGTTTTTT
size: few
V: TRBV6-4
J: TRBJ2-2
length: 18
D: TRBD1

CDR3: CASSKAEASSYNEQFF
DNA: TGTGCCAGCAGCAAAGCGGAGGCGAGCTCCTACAATGAGCAGTTCTTC
size: .
V: TRBV21-1
J: TRBJ2-1
length: 16
D: .

CDR3: CATSREGGQGNNEQFF
DNA: TGTGCCACCAGCAGAGAAGGTGGACAGGGAAACAATGAGCAGTTCTTC
size: .
V: TRBV15
J: TRBJ2-1
length: 16
D: TRBD1

CDR3: CASSPRDSNTDTQYF
DNA: TGTGCCAGCTCACCACGGGACAGTAATACAGATACGCAGTATTTT
size: .
V: TRBV18
J: TRBJ2-3
length: 15
D: TRBD1

CDR3: CAWSRPGAPSNTQYF
DNA: TGTGCCTGGAGTCGCCCGGGGGCCCCTTCAAATACGCAGTATTTT
size: .
V: TRBV30
J: TRBJ2-3
length: 15
D: .

CDR3: CASSPRGQGQTEAFF
DNA: TGCGCCAGCAGCCCTCGCGGACAGGGGCAAACTGAAGCTTTCTTT
size: .
V: TRBV5-1
J: TRBJ1-1
length: 15
D: TRBD1

CDR3: CASGLGLAGTTDTQYF
DNA: TGTGCTAGTGGTTTGGGGCTAGCGGGGACCACAGATACGCAGTATTTT
size: few
V: TRBV12-5
J: TRBJ2-3
length: 16
D: TRBD2

CDR3: CASSTASIRTEAFF
DNA: TGTGCCAGTAGTACCGCCTCCATCCGCACTGAAGCTTTCTTT
size: once
V: TRBV19
J: TRBJ1-1
length: 14
D: .

CDR3: CASSLALAGYNEQFF
DNA: TGCGCCAGCAGCTTGGCACTAGCGGGTTACAATGAGCAGTTCTTC
size: .
V: TRBV5-1
J: TRBJ2-1
length: 15
D: TRBD2

CDR3: CASSFSLNTEAFF
DNA: TGTGCCAGCAGTTTTAGCCTGAACACTGAAGCTTTCTTT
size: .
V: TRBV28
J: TRBJ1-1
length: 13
D: .

CDR3: CSVDQTGLTEAFF
DNA: TGCAGCGTTGACCAGACAGGGTTGACTGAAGCTTTCTTT
size: .
V: TRBV29-1
J: TRBJ1-1
length: 13
D: TRBD1

CDR3: CSAADSYEQYF
DNA: TGCAGTGCCGCTGACTCCTACGAGCAGTACTTC
size: .
V: TRBV20-1
J: TRBJ2-7
length: 11
D: .

CDR3: CSVWGNYGYTF
DNA: TGCAGCGTATGGGGTAACTATGGCTACACCTTC
size: few
V: TRBV29-1
J: TRBJ1-2
length: 11
D: .

CDR3: CAIRSPILGYTF
DNA: TGTGCCATCCGGAGCCCTATACTTGGCTACACCTTC
size: .
V: TRBV19
J: TRBJ1-2
length: 12
D: .

CDR3: CAISGSSATYEQYF
DNA: TGTGCCATCAGTGGCTCGTCAGCCACCTACGAGCAGTACTTC
size: .
V: TRBV10-3
J: TRBJ2-7
length: 14
D: .

CDR3: CASGPGLAISGETQYF
DNA: TGTGCTAGTGGTCCCGGGCTAGCAATATCGGGAGAGACCCAGTACTTC
size: .
V: TRBV12-5
J: TRBJ2-5
length: 16
D: .